The rows below give T cell receptor beta chains drawn from one sample of a study of blood T cell repertoires in COVID-19. Assay used: immunoSEQ multiplex PCR; TCRdb lists only in-frame clones, some missing. The data contain nearly 250,000 clones, over 75% of them singletons. Sequences were obtained from PBMCs or T cells enriched from blood (not recorded which). Every receptor here comes from a woman between 45 and 60 years old with acute COVID-19. The CDR3 runs from the conserved cysteine through the conserved F or W. D genes are given only for firm matches. Size tells how often a clone was seen (once, few, many) or the class of an expanded clone, and some rows leave it out.

j_call,v_call,clone_size,d_call,cdr3_aa,cdr3_nt
TRBJ1-1,TRBV7-3,once,.,CASSFTENTEAFF,TGTGCCAGCAGCTTTACAGAAAACACTGAAGCTTTCTTT
TRBJ1-6,TRBV6-1,once,.,CASSELANSPGALHF,TGTGCCAGCAGTGAATTAGCGAACTCGCCCGGGGCCCTCCACTTT
TRBJ1-1,TRBV20-1,.,.,CSAIRGEAFF,TGCAGTGCGATCCGCGGTGAAGCTTTCTTT
TRBJ1-3,TRBV5-5,once,.,CASSLDPGRPGNTIYF,TGTGCCAGCAGCTTGGACCCGGGAAGACCTGGAAACACCATATATTTT
TRBJ1-1,TRBV30,.,.,CAWRKGQGTEAFF,TGTGCCTGGAGAAAGGGGCAGGGGACTGAAGCTTTCTTT
TRBJ2-3,TRBV5-1,.,TRBD1,CASSLRNRGTTDTQYF,TGCGCCAGCAGCTTGCGCAACAGGGGTACCACAGATACGCAGTATTTT
TRBJ1-4,TRBV7-8,.,.,CASSLFIMWGRGATNEKLFF,TGTGCCAGCAGCTTATTTATCATGTGGGGCAGGGGAGCGACTAATGAAAAACTGTTTTTT
TRBJ1-2,TRBV7-9,.,.,CASSLVAGAGDYGYTF,TGTGCCAGCAGCTTAGTCGCAGGGGCCGGAGACTATGGCTACACCTTC
TRBJ1-2,TRBV6-5,.,.,CASFTGAPDYGYTF,TGTGCCAGCTTCACAGGTGCCCCGGACTATGGCTACACCTTC
TRBJ2-1,TRBV6-6,few,TRBD2,CASSYGLAGDNEQFF,TGTGCCAGCAGTTACGGACTAGCGGGAGACAATGAGCAGTTCTTC
TRBJ1-1,TRBV19,.,.,CATAGLSNEAFF,TGTGCCACCGCAGGGTTATCTAATGAAGCTTTCTTT
TRBJ1-4,TRBV15,once,TRBD1,CATSRDRENEKLFF,TGTGCCACCAGCCGTGACAGGGAAAATGAAAAACTGTTTTTT
TRBJ1-3,TRBV3-1/TRBV3-2,few,.,CASTGGSGSRNTIYF,TGTGCCAGCACCGGAGGTTCGGGGAGTCGGAACACCATATATTTT
TRBJ1-5,TRBV30,.,.,CAWSGVGTRVNQPQHF,TGTGCCTGGAGTGGAGTGGGGACAAGGGTCAATCAGCCCCAGCATTTT
TRBJ2-1,TRBV11-3,.,TRBD1,CASSSTGLGSDEQFF,TGTGCCAGCAGCTCGACAGGGTTGGGGTCTGATGAGCAGTTCTTC
TRBJ1-5,TRBV7-9,.,.,CAERGRNSNQPQHF,TGTGCCGAGCGGGGCAGAAATAGCAATCAGCCCCAGCATTTT
TRBJ2-2,TRBV30,.,.,CAWGRGSNTGELFF,TGTGCCTGGGGCCGGGGTTCGAACACCGGGGAGCTGTTTTTT
TRBJ1-2,TRBV6-5,.,.,CASSTTRIANYGYTF,TGTGCCAGCAGTACAACGCGGATCGCTAACTATGGCTACACCTTC
TRBJ2-5,TRBV11-2,.,TRBD1,CASSLGQGPPQETQYF,TGTGCCAGCAGCTTAGGACAGGGGCCCCCCCAAGAGACCCAGTACTTC
TRBJ1-5,TRBV11-2,once,.,CASSLAGGGQPQHF,TGTGCCAGCAGCTTAGCTGGGGGCGGTCAGCCCCAGCATTTT
TRBJ1-5,TRBV6-1,.,.,CASSEGQRNQPQHF,TGTGCCAGCAGTGAAGGACAGCGCAATCAGCCCCAGCATTTT
TRBJ2-5,TRBV2,.,TRBD2,CASRVLAASETQYF,TGTGCCAGCAGGGTACTAGCGGCCTCGGAGACCCAGTACTTC
TRBJ1-6,TRBV14,.,.,CASSHNGPSYNSPLHF,TGTGCCAGCAGCCACAACGGTCCATCCTATAATTCACCCCTCCACTTT
TRBJ2-1,TRBV6-2/TRBV6-3,.,.,CASSYSSNEQFF,TGTGCCAGCAGTTACTCATCGAATGAGCAGTTCTTC
TRBJ2-7,TRBV12-3/TRBV12-4,.,.,CASSLGGGNEQYF,TGTGCCAGCAGTTTAGGGGGCGGCAACGAGCAGTACTTC
TRBJ1-5,TRBV7-8,.,TRBD1,CASGVDRAFNQPQHF,TGTGCCAGCGGTGTCGACAGGGCGTTCAATCAGCCCCAGCATTTT
TRBJ1-4,TRBV2,.,TRBD1,CASQRQGNEKLFF,TGTGCCAGCCAACGACAGGGTAATGAAAAACTGTTTTTT
TRBJ2-2,TRBV9,.,TRBD1,CASSVGDSRTGELFF,TGTGCCAGCAGCGTCGGGGACAGCCGCACCGGGGAGCTGTTTTTT
TRBJ2-7,TRBV2,.,.,CASNGQVDYEQYF,TGTGCCAGCAATGGGCAGGTTGACTACGAGCAGTACTTC
TRBJ1-1,TRBV28,.,.,CASSLPGPAFF,TGTGCCAGCAGTTTACCGGGTCCTGCTTTCTTT
TRBJ1-2,TRBV4-1,.,TRBD1,CASSQWDRDYGYTF,TGCGCCAGCAGCCAATGGGACAGGGACTATGGCTACACCTTC
TRBJ1-1,TRBV6-5,.,TRBD1,CASSVDRAVAFF,TGTGCCAGCAGCGTAGACAGGGCGGTGGCTTTCTTT
TRBJ1-6,TRBV30,.,TRBD1,CAWGKRDSYNSPLHF,TGTGCCTGGGGGAAACGGGACAGCTATAATTCACCCCTCCACTTT
TRBJ1-6,TRBV19,.,.,CASSIDRTSSYNSPLHF,TGTGCCAGTAGTATCGACAGGACGAGCTCCTATAATTCACCCCTCCACTTT
TRBJ1-6,TRBV4-3,once,TRBD1,CASSQGRQGNSPLHF,TGCGCCAGCAGCCAAGGGCGACAGGGAAATTCACCCCTCCACTTT
TRBJ2-1,TRBV2,.,TRBD2,CASGGVQSSYNEQFF,TGTGCCAGCGGGGGGGTCCAGAGCTCCTACAATGAGCAGTTCTTC
TRBJ1-4,TRBV29-1,.,TRBD1,CSVAGTGATNEKLFF,TGCAGCGTCGCCGGGACAGGGGCAACTAATGAAAAACTGTTTTTT
TRBJ2-3,TRBV5-4,.,TRBD2,CASSLAGGPGPQYF,TGTGCCAGCAGCTTAGCGGGGGGCCCGGGGCCGCAGTATTTT
TRBJ2-2,TRBV12-5,few,TRBD1,CASGFRDRVTGELFF,TGTGCTAGTGGATTCCGGGACAGGGTCACCGGGGAGCTGTTTTTT
TRBJ2-2,TRBV10-2,.,TRBD2,CAAGGDRANTGELFF,TGCGCCGCGGGGGGGGACAGAGCGAACACCGGGGAGCTGTTTTTT
TRBJ1-1,TRBV19,.,.,CASRKGQMGAFF,TGTGCCAGTAGAAAAGGACAGATGGGGGCTTTCTTT
TRBJ1-5,TRBV29-1,few,TRBD1,CSAGQGADQPQHF,TGCAGCGCCGGACAGGGGGCGGATCAGCCCCAGCATTTT
TRBJ1-1,TRBV7-2,.,.,CASSPRSTGNTEAFF,TGTGCCAGCAGCCCGAGGAGCACTGGGAACACTGAAGCTTTCTTT
TRBJ2-5,TRBV3-1/TRBV3-2,.,TRBD2,CASSQSGGPQETQYF,TGTGCCAGCAGCCAAAGCGGGGGGCCACAAGAGACCCAGTACTTC
TRBJ1-1,TRBV5-1,.,TRBD1,CASSLQGAPDTEAFF,TGCGCCAGCAGCTTACAGGGGGCGCCGGACACTGAAGCTTTCTTT
TRBJ2-5,TRBV30,few,.,CAWTPQASHQETQYF,TGTGCCTGGACCCCCCAAGCTAGCCACCAAGAGACCCAGTACTTC
TRBJ2-7,TRBV6-5,.,.,CASSPPAGEQYF,TGTGCCAGCAGTCCCCCGGCCGGGGAGCAGTACTTC
TRBJ1-2,TRBV20-1,.,.,CSASGGGGYTF,TGCAGTGCTAGTGGGGGAGGGGGCTACACCTTC
TRBJ1-2,TRBV18,.,.,CANSPPMGAGAYGYTF,TGTGCCAACTCACCACCGATGGGGGCAGGAGCCTATGGCTACACCTTC